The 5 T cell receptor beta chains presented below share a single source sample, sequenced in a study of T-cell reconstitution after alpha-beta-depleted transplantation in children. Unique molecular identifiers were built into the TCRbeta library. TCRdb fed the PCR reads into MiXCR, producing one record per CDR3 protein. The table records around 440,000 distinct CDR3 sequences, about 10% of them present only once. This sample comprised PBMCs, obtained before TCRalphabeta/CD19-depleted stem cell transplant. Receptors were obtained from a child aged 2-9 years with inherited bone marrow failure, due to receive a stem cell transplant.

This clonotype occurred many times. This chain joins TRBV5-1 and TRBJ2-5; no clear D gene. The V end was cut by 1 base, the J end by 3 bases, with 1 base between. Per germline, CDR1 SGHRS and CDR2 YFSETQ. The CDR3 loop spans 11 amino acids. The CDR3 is CASSLKETQYF. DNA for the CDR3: TGCGCCAGCAGCTTGAAAGAGACCCAGTACTTC.

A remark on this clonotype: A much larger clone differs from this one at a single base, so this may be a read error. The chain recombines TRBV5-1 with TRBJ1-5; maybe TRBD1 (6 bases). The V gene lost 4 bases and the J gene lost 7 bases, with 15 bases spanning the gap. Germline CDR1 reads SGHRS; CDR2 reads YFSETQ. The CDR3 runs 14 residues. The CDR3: CASSVDSTEQPQHF. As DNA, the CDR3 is TGCGCCAGCAGCGTGGACAGCACGGAGCAGCCCCAGCATTTT.

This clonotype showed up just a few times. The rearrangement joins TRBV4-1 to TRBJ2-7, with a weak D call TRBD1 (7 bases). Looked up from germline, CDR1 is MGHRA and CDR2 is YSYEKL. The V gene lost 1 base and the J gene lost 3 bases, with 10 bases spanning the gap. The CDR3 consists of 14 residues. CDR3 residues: CASSQARGDYEQYF. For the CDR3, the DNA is TGCGCCAGCAGCCAAGCCAGGGGGGACTACGAGCAGTACTTC.

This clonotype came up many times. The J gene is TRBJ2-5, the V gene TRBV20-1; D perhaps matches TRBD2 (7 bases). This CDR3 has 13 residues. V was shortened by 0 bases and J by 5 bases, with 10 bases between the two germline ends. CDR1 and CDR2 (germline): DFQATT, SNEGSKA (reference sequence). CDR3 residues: CSARDAGAETQYF. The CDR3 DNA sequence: TGCAGTGCTAGAGATGCGGGGGCGGAGACCCAGTACTTC.

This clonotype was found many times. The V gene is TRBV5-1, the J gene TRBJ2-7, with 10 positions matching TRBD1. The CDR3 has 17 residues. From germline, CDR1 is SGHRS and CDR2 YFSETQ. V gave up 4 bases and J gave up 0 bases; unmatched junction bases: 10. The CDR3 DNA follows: TGCGCCAGCAGCCGGCGACAGGGGGCCCCGAGCTCCTACGAGCAGTACTTC. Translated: CASSRRQGAPSSYEQYF.